A single sample gave rise to the 29 T cell receptor beta chains below, sequenced in a study of OX40 agonist ivuxolimab in advanced cancers. Sequencing used immunoSEQ multiplex PCR; TCRdb keeps in-frame clones, though not all of them. The table shows around 23,000 clones, with approximately 80% occurring only once. The sequenced sample was CD4+ or CD8+ T cells sorted from blood, obtained in a trial of the OX40 agonist ivuxolimab. Receptors were obtained from an adult with an advanced solid tumor such as melanoma, head and neck, liver or kidney cancer.

The chain couples TRBV16 to TRBJ2-1; D uncertain. Germline V gene sequence: CDR1 KGHSY, CDR2 FQNENV. The V and J ends lost 0 bases and 5 bases respectively, with 8 bases between them. This CDR3 region has 14 residues. DNA for the CDR3: TGTGCCAGCAGCCAATCGAGAACCAACAATGAGCAGTTCTTC. It is translated as CASSQSRTNNEQFF.

The CDR3 here is CSVNQGYGYTF. Here the CDR3 DNA reads TGCAGCGTCAACCAGGGGTATGGCTACACCTTC. The J gene is TRBJ1-2, the V gene TRBV29-1, with a weak D call TRBD1 (6 bases). Trimming removed 6 bases at V and 5 bases at J, with 10 bases between. Germline V CDR1 and CDR2: SQVTM, ANQGSEA. The CDR3 totals 11 residues.

The chain uses TRBV28 and TRBJ1-1, with D possibly matching TRBD1 (6 bases). CDR1 is MDHEN, CDR2 SYDVKM, per germline. Trimming removed 3 bases at V and 4 bases at J, with 15 bases between. This CDR3 spans 15 amino acids. CDR3 nucleotide sequence: TGTGCCAGCAGTTTCTCTGGGGGGCAAGGCACTGAAGCTTTCTTT. Residues: CASSFSGGQGTEAFF.

J is TRBJ2-7 and V is TRBV5-1; D gene uncertain. From germline, CDR1 is SGHRS and CDR2 YFSETQ. The length of the CDR3 is 12 residues. Trimming removed 1 base from V and 6 bases from J, with 8 bases in between. The CDR3 loop is CASSLTAREQYF. DNA for the CDR3: TGCGCCAGCAGCTTGACAGCACGCGAGCAGTACTTC.

This clone was counted only a few times. The chain joins TRBV5-4 to TRBJ2-2, with D possibly matching TRBD1 (5 bases). V was shortened by 4 bases and J by 6 bases, with 7 bases between the two germline ends. The CDR3 totals 12 residues. Germline V gives CDR1 SGHNT, CDR2 YYREEE (reference sequence). The CDR3 loop reads CASSQGAGELFF. The CDR3, as DNA: TGTGCCAGCAGCCAAGGGGCCGGGGAGCTGTTTTTT.

This CDR3 reads CASSPGTGYSPLHF. In DNA, the CDR3 is TGTGCCAGCAGTCCCGGGACAGGGTATTCACCCCTCCACTTT. This chain uses TRBV28 with TRBJ1-6, with TRBD1 identical over 9 bases. With V trimmed by 5 bases and J by 8 bases, 4 bases remained unmatched. The germline CDR1 and CDR2 sequences are MDHEN and SYDVKM. The CDR3 has 14 residues.

Regarding this clone: Different DNA sequences within this sample yield the same CDR3. The chain joins TRBV7-2 to TRBJ2-7; D gene ambiguous. Germline V gene sequence: CDR1 SGHTA, CDR2 FQGNSA. This CDR3 comprises 11 residues. Deletions cut 5 bases from V and 0 bases from J, with 2 bases between. Here the CDR3 reads CASSVSYEQYF. The CDR3 DNA is TGTGCCAGCAGCGTCTCCTACGAGCAGTACTTC.

The chain recombines TRBV30 with TRBJ2-7, with 10 positions matching TRBD1. In germline, CDR1 is GTSNPN, CDR2 SVGIG (reference sequence). This CDR3 is 16 amino acids long. J was trimmed by 5 bases and V by 4 bases; bases with no gene match: 14. For the CDR3, the DNA is TGTGCCTGGATCTTAATCCGGGACAGGGGCCTTAACGAGCAGTACTTC. This gives the protein CAWILIRDRGLNEQYF.

The table lists this clone with a few counts. The gene calls are TRBV11-1 and TRBJ2-7; 9 bases align to TRBD2. The CDR3 totals 15 residues. The V segment lost 4 bases and the J segment 6 bases; nucleotides outside the gene matches: 10. The germline gives CDR1 SGHAT, CDR2 FQDESV (reference sequence). The CDR3 spells CASSSLAGTVSEQYF. The CDR3 bases are TGTGCCAGCAGCTCGCTAGCGGGAACGGTAAGCGAGCAGTACTTC.

This clone turned up a few times. The chain combines TRBV11-3 with TRBJ2-3, with TRBD2 matching 7 bases. Trimming cost V 5 bases and J 2 bases; bases outside gene matches: 4. The CDR3 consists of 14 residues. The germline CDR1 and CDR2 sequences are SGHNT and YENEEA. CDR3 coding DNA: TGTGCCAGCAGCCAAACTAGCGACACAGATACGCAGTATTTT. Its protein is CASSQTSDTDTQYF.

CDR3 region: CASSLIEVNTEAFF. The DNA for the CDR3 is TGTGCCAGCAGCTTGATAGAGGTGAACACTGAAGCTTTCTTT. This rearrangement joins TRBV5-4 to TRBJ1-1; D not certain. The CDR3 covers 14 residues. From germline, CDR1 is SGHNT and CDR2 YYREEE (reference sequence). V lost 1 base, J lost 0 bases, and 7 bases lay in between.

V is TRBV4-1 and J is TRBJ2-7, with 11 positions matching TRBD2. CDR1 is MGHRA and CDR2 is YSYEKL in the germline V gene. V dropped 2 bases and J dropped 9; count of bases not matched to a gene: 6. The CDR3 loop spans 14 amino acids. The DNA for the CDR3 is TGCGCCAGCAGCCAAAGGGTGCTAGCGGGAGGGCAGTACTTC. Protein sequence: CASSQRVLAGGQYF.

This chain links TRBV9 with TRBJ2-5; 8 positions match TRBD2. V shed 2 bases, J shed 4 bases, and the junction held 4 bases outside the gene matches. CDR1 is SGDLS and CDR2 is YYNGEE in the germline V gene. This CDR3 contains 14 residues. As DNA, the CDR3 is TGTGCCAGCAGCGTCCGGGGGGGTGGAGAGACCCAGTACTTC. Its translation is CASSVRGGGETQYF. Looking up the rest from reference TRBV9 and TRBJ2-5 gives the full variable domain: DSGVTQTPKHLITATGQRVTLRCSPRSGDLSVYWYQQSLDQGLQFLIQYYNGEERAKGNILERFSAQQFPDLHSELNLSSLELGDSALYFCASSVRGGGETQYFGPGTRLLVL.

The gene calls are TRBV4-2 and TRBJ1-2; tentative D call: TRBD1 (6 bases). This CDR3 comprises 16 residues. V lost 1 base and J lost 8, with 20 bases in between. Germline V gene lookup returns CDR1 LGHNA and CDR2 YNFKEQ. DNA of the CDR3: TGTGCCAGCAGCCAAGTAGGGGCAGGGGCCGAGTACGGCTACACCTTC. Protein: CASSQVGAGAEYGYTF.

Details on this clone: The sample carries other DNA sequences with the same CDR3. The chain employs TRBV6-6 and TRBJ1-1; D call uncertain. V lost 6 bases and J lost 5, with 4 bases in between. Germline CDR1 reads MNHNY; CDR2 reads SVGAGI (reference sequence). The CDR3 loop spans 10 amino acids. Here the CDR3 DNA reads TGTGCCAGCAGCCGTACTGAAGCTTTCTTT. This codes for CASSRTEAFF.

The chain has TRBV2 and TRBJ1-4; TRBD1 matches 8 bases. The CDR3 runs 14 residues. CDR1 is SNHLY and CDR2 is FYNNEI in the germline V gene. J lost 8 bases, V lost 6 bases, and 8 bases had no gene match. In DNA form, the CDR3 reads TGTGCCAGCAGCCGTGGACAGGGTGGGGAAAAACTGTTTTTT. It codes for CASSRGQGGEKLFF.

The chain joins TRBV28 to TRBJ2-1; D is perhaps TRBD1 (6 bases). Per germline, CDR1 MDHEN and CDR2 SYDVKM. The CDR3 length is 11 residues. The V end lost 3 bases, the J end lost 10 bases, and 7 bases lay between the germline ends. The DNA for the CDR3 is TGTGCCAGCAGTTTCGGGACAGAGCAGTTCTTC. Its protein product is CASSFGTEQFF.

CDR3 loop: CASSSPGGFLEKLFF. DNA for the CDR3: TGTGCCAGCAGCTCACCAGGGGGCTTCCTGGAAAAACTGTTTTTT. The chain links TRBV5-4 to TRBJ1-4; 8 bases fit TRBD1. Germline CDR1 SGHNT, CDR2 YYREEE (reference sequence). V shed 3 bases and J 8 bases; nucleotides not matched to a gene: 9. This CDR3 has 15 residues. Full variable domain (missing parts from reference TRBV5-4 and TRBJ1-4): ETGVTQSPTHLIKTRGQQVTLRCSSQSGHNTVSWYQQALGQGPQFIFQYYREEENGRGNFPPRFSGLQFPNYSSELNVNALELDDSALYLCASSSPGGFLEKLFFGSGTQLSVL.

This chain joins TRBV2 and TRBJ2-3; D ambiguous. The CDR3 covers 12 residues. CDR1 and CDR2 (germline): SNHLY, FYNNEI. V was trimmed by 6 bases and J by 6 bases, leaving 10 bases between them. Here the CDR3 reads CASSNLRDTQYF. For the CDR3, the DNA is TGTGCCAGCAGCAACCTTCGGGATACGCAGTATTTT.

V is TRBV12-5 and J is TRBJ2-1; TRBD2 aligns across 9 bases. The V segment lost 3 bases and the J segment 6 bases; nucleotides outside the gene matches: 12. Germline values: CDR1 LGHNT, CDR2 FRNRAP. CDR3 length: 17 amino acids. CDR3: CASGFGQRGLAFNEQFF. CDR3 coding DNA: TGTGCTAGTGGTTTTGGACAAAGGGGACTAGCCTTCAATGAGCAGTTCTTC.

This clone was seen a handful of times. The V and J genes are TRBV30 and TRBJ2-1, with D perhaps TRBD2 (5 bases). The CDR3 is 17 residues long. Per the germline V gene, CDR1 is GTSNPN and CDR2 is SVGIG (reference sequence). V lost 2 bases, J lost 6 bases, and 23 bases lay in between. The CDR3 bases are TGTGCCTGGAGTCGGAGAAATTTGGACTCCCGCCGCAATGAGCAGTTCTTC. Translated, it gives CAWSRRNLDSRRNEQFF. Based on the CDR3 plus reference TRBV30 and TRBJ2-1, the full variable domain is SQTIHQWPATLVQPVGSPLSLECTVEGTSNPNLYWYRQAAGRGLQLLFYSVGIGQISSEVPQNLSASRPQDRQFILSSKKLLLSDSGFYLCAWSRRNLDSRRNEQFFGPGTRLTVL.

This clone turned up a few times. The CDR3 here is CASSTATGSSYEQYF. The CDR3 nucleotides read TGTGCCAGCAGTACGGCGACGGGAAGCTCCTACGAGCAGTACTTC. The V call is TRBV6-6, the J call TRBJ2-7, with D perhaps matching TRBD2 (5 bases). The CDR3 has 15 amino acids. Trimming cost V 5 bases and J 0 bases, with 14 bases left between them. Germline lookup yields CDR1 MNHNY and CDR2 SVGAGI (reference sequence).

The V call is TRBV4-2, the J call TRBJ2-7, with 8 positions matching TRBD1. Germline CDR1 is LGHNA and CDR2 is YNFKEQ. J was trimmed by 2 bases and V by 4 bases; bases with no gene match: 1. The CDR3 is 13 residues long. As DNA, the CDR3 is TGTGCCAGCAGCCGGACAGGGACCTACGAGCAGTACTTC. Amino acid sequence: CASSRTGTYEQYF.

This chain uses TRBV5-1 with TRBJ2-3, with TRBD1 as a possible D gene (6 bases). The CDR3 sequence is 15 residues long. Germline V lookup: CDR1 SGHRS, CDR2 YFSETQ. The V end lost 0 bases, the J end lost 4 bases, and 12 bases lay between the germline ends. The CDR3 region has the DNA TGCGCCAGCAGCTTGGACAGGGTGGTTGCAGATACGCAGTATTTT. Protein sequence: CASSLDRVVADTQYF.

V and J are TRBV27 and TRBJ2-1; TRBD1 matches 7 bases. Unmatched junction bases numbered 16, after V lost 5 bases and J lost 6 bases. CDR3 length equals 17 residues. Germline-derived CDR1 and CDR2 are MNHEY and SMNVEV (reference sequence). CDR3 sequence (DNA): TGTGCCAGCAGTGGTATTATAAGACAGGGTTTTAGCAATGAGCAGTTCTTC. Its protein product is CASSGIIRQGFSNEQFF.

This clone was seen a handful of times. This chain joins TRBV27 and TRBJ2-2; D call uncertain. From germline, CDR1 is MNHEY and CDR2 SMNVEV (reference sequence). The CDR3 has 14 amino acids. Trimming removed 7 bases from V and 6 bases from J, with 15 bases in between. The CDR3 region has the DNA TGTGCCAGCAAGCCGTTCGTTCCGGCCGGGGAGCTGTTTTTT. It is translated as CASKPFVPAGELFF.

The V call is TRBV18, the J call TRBJ2-5, with D possibly matching TRBD1 (5 bases). Trimming removed 5 bases at V and 10 bases at J, with 11 bases between. The CDR3 covers 11 residues. Germline CDR1 is KGHSH and CDR2 is LQKENI. This chain's CDR3 is CASSSARGQYF. CDR3 sequence (DNA): TGTGCCAGCTCATCCGCTAGGGGCCAGTACTTC.

V and J are TRBV19 and TRBJ2-2, with 10 positions matching TRBD2. V shed 1 base and J 4 bases; nucleotides not matched to a gene: 0. There are 15 residues in the CDR3. Per germline, CDR1 LNHDA and CDR2 SQIVND (reference sequence). CDR3 in DNA: TGTGCCAGTAGTATAGCTAGCGGGAGCACCGGGGAGCTGTTTTTT. Its translation: CASSIASGSTGELFF.

This chain uses TRBV7-2 with TRBJ1-2; D is ambiguous. V lost 5 bases and J lost 5, with 9 bases in between. Looked up from germline, CDR1 is SGHTA and CDR2 is FQGNSA. There are 12 residues in the CDR3. CDR3 sequence (DNA): TGTGCCAGCAGCCCAGAGGGTTATGGCTACACCTTC. Translated, it gives CASSPEGYGYTF.